This TCR beta chain was sequenced for a study of T-cell reconstitution after alpha-beta-depleted transplantation in children. This clonotype appeared a few times. The library targeted TCRbeta and was prepared with unique molecular identifiers. TCRdb ran MiXCR on the PCR reads and lists one entry per CDR3 protein. Of roughly 340,000 distinct CDR3 sequences in the sample, 15% to 20% are singletons; the top ten hold about 41%. The length of the CDR3 is 13 residues. In germline, CDR1 is SGHRS, CDR2 YFSETQ. Trimming shortened V by 1 base and J by 4 bases, and 6 bases separated the two germline ends. This rearrangement joins TRBV5-1 to TRBJ1-5; D unresolved. This sequence originates from a male patient aged 2-10 years who had a stem cell transplant for acute lymphoblastic leukemia, so the T cells may come from the graft donor. This material consisted of PBMCs, mostly from graft donor cells, taken 360 days after TCRalphabeta/CD19-depleted stem cell transplant. The CDR3 DNA follows: TGCGCCAGCAGCTTGTACTGGAATCAGCCCCAGCATTTT. Protein sequence: CASSLYWNQPQHF.